A single sample is the source of the 15 T cell receptor beta chains below, sequenced in a study of shared clonotypes between healthy human individuals. Naive CD8 cells were CD45RO-negative, positively selected for CCR7, excluding terminally differentiated effector memory CD45RA+ cells. The protocol was immunoSEQ multiplex PCR, while the TCRdb copy is restricted to in-frame clones and leaves out a portion. There are about 2.1 million clones in the sample; about 94% occur only once, and approximately 1.7% lies in the top ten. The sample consisted of naive CD8+ T cells from PBMCs. The receptors come from a man aged 18 to 29 in good health. Some clones in this sample may be carry-over from other donors' samples.

The J gene is TRBJ1-1, the V gene TRBV21-1. TRBV21-1 counts as a pseudogene. The CDR3 has 12 amino acids. The CDR3 region is CATRREGTEAFF. The CDR3 coding sequence is TGTGCCACCCGAAGGGAGGGTACGGAAGCTTTCTTT.

As regards this clone: Other DNA variants within this sample encode the same CDR3. The V and J genes are TRBV9 and TRBJ2-7; 16 bases agree with TRBD2. CDR1 SGDLS and CDR2 YYNGEE come from the germline V gene. The CDR3 contains 15 residues. Germline trimming cut 3 bases from V and 4 bases from J; bases unmatched to any gene: 1. The CDR3, as DNA: TGTGCCAGCAGCGAGGGACTAGCGGGAGGGTACGAGCAGTACTTC. Its translation: CASSEGLAGGYEQYF.

This clone was detected only once. The chain couples TRBV7-8 to TRBJ2-7; TRBD1 matches at 7 bases. V gave up 4 bases and J gave up 6 bases; unmatched junction bases: 12. This CDR3 contains 15 residues. Germline loops: CDR1 SGHVS, CDR2 FQNEAQ. CDR3 coding DNA: TGTGCCAGCAGCTGGATGACAGGGATGGGTCCCGAGCAGTACTTC. This gives the protein CASSWMTGMGPEQYF.

The J gene is TRBJ2-3, the V gene TRBV5-8, with 8 bases matching TRBD1. Trimming removed 0 bases from V and 4 bases from J; junction bases left unmatched: 1. In germline, CDR1 is SGHTS, CDR2 YDEGEE. The CDR3 contains 14 residues. The CDR3 sequence is CASSLGQGPDTQYF. CDR3 nucleotide sequence: TGTGCCAGCAGCTTGGGACAGGGGCCAGATACGCAGTATTTT.

The chain uses TRBV4-1 and TRBJ2-7; a weak D match, TRBD1 (6 bases). Trimming cost V 0 bases and J 12 bases, with 15 bases left between them. The CDR3 sequence is 13 residues long. Germline CDR1 MGHRA, CDR2 YSYEKL. CDR3 sequence reads: CASSQEGYGQTYF. The CDR3 DNA is TGCGCCAGCAGCCAAGAGGGGTATGGACAGACGTACTTC.

This clone was recorded only once. The V gene is TRBV30, the J gene TRBJ2-6; D gene unclear. Germline V lookup: CDR1 GTSNPN, CDR2 SVGIG (reference sequence). This CDR3 has 12 amino acids. The CDR3 reads CAGVAGANVLTF. CDR3 nucleotide sequence: TGTGCTGGGGTTGCCGGGGCCAACGTCCTGACTTTC.

This clone has only one observation. The V and J genes are TRBV7-2 and TRBJ2-7; TRBD1 matches at 10 bases. The CDR3 consists of 19 residues. Germline-derived CDR1 and CDR2 are SGHTA and FQGNSA. V lost 2 bases, J lost 3 bases, and 16 bases stayed unmatched. The CDR3 DNA reads TGTGCCAGCAGCTTACCTGAAGCCGGGACAGGGGAAATCAGCTACGAGCAGTACTTC. Its translation: CASSLPEAGTGEISYEQYF.

This clone was picked up one time. The chain carries TRBV27 and TRBJ2-1; perhaps D is TRBD1 or TRBD2 (5 bases each). Trimming took 6 bases from V and 9 from J, leaving 12 bases between them. This CDR3 region has 12 residues. CDR1 is MNHEY, CDR2 SMNVEV, per germline (reference sequence). In DNA, the CDR3 is TGTGCCAGCAGCCAGGGACCCCTTGAGCAGTTCTTC. Translation gives CASSQGPLEQFF.

The V and J genes are TRBV18 and TRBJ2-7; no clear D. The germline gives CDR1 KGHSH, CDR2 LQKENI. CDR3 length: 12 residues. V gave up 5 bases and J gave up 3 bases, with 8 bases separating them. The CDR3 coding sequence is TGTGCCAGCTCAACGGCCATCTACGAGCAGTACTTC. This codes for CASSTAIYEQYF.

The rearrangement joins TRBV4-3 to TRBJ2-7; tentative D call: TRBD2 (5 bases). CDR3 length: 13 residues. Germline CDR1 is LGHNA and CDR2 is YSLEER. V lost 2 bases to trimming and J lost 6 bases, with 11 bases between them. For the CDR3, the DNA is TGCGCCAGCAGCCAATATTCGGGAAGCGAGCAGTACTTC. Residues: CASSQYSGSEQYF.

CDR3: CASSLPPTGRNEQFF. The CDR3 DNA is TGTGCCAGCAGCTTGCCCCCGACAGGGCGGAATGAGCAGTTCTTC. This chain joins TRBV5-8 and TRBJ2-1; the match to TRBD1 covers 7 bases. The J segment lost 7 bases and the V segment lost 1 base, leaving 8 bases of the junction unmatched. The CDR3 is 15 amino acids. Germline V gene sequence: CDR1 SGHTS, CDR2 YDEGEE.

With regard to this clone: The same CDR3 also results from other DNA sequences found in this sample. The chain combines TRBV13 with TRBJ2-3; D gene ambiguous. Germline CDR1 PRHDT, CDR2 FYEKMQ (reference sequence). Trimming removed 1 base from V and 2 bases from J, with 4 bases in between. The CDR3 length is 13 residues. Here the CDR3 DNA reads TGTGCCAGCAGCTTAGAGAACACAGATACGCAGTATTTT. Protein: CASSLENTDTQYF.

A word on this clone: Other DNA sequences of this sample code for an identical CDR3. The V and J genes are TRBV30 and TRBJ1-1, with unresolved D. The V end lost 0 bases, the J end lost 7 bases, and 6 bases lay between the germline ends. CDR1 is GTSNPN and CDR2 is SVGIG in the germline V gene (reference sequence). CDR3 length equals 11 residues. In nucleotides, the CDR3 is TGTGCCTGGAGTGTCGGGATTGAAGCTTTCTTT. Protein product: CAWSVGIEAFF.

The V call is TRBV4-1, the J call TRBJ2-7; D is ambiguous. Germline V CDR1 and CDR2: MGHRA, YSYEKL. This CDR3 has 16 residues. V was trimmed by 0 bases and J by 0 bases, leaving 12 bases between them. Here the CDR3 reads CASSQEVQTSSYEQYF. For the CDR3, the DNA is TGCGCCAGCAGCCAAGAAGTACAAACCAGCTCCTACGAGCAGTACTTC.

V usage is TRBV4-3 and J usage is TRBJ2-1, with D maybe TRBD1 (6 bases). Germline V gene lookup returns CDR1 LGHNA and CDR2 YSLEER. V was clipped by 2 bases and J by 8 bases, with 13 bases between them. CDR3 length: 14 amino acids. This chain's CDR3 is CASSQKTGYDEQFF. CDR3 nucleotides: TGCGCCAGCAGCCAAAAAACAGGGTATGATGAGCAGTTCTTC.